These T cell receptor beta chains were read from a single sample in a study of CD8 T cells in ankylosing spondylitis. Each CDR3 protein is one row after TCRdb ran MiXCR on the 5' RACE reads. This table holds some 840,000 distinct CDR3 sequences, approximately 10% found once. The sequencing input was blood, either unsorted or a sorted T cell fraction (not recorded which). The receptors stem from a male donor with ankylosing spondylitis. CDR3s include the opening cysteine and the closing phenylalanine or tryptophan. The order of the fields is clone size, V gene, D gene, J gene, CDR3 protein, CDR3 DNA. A D gene is named only where the DNA matches it firmly. Clone size is stated in some rows and not others, as once, few, many or a class when expanded.

size: once
V: TRBV6-1
D: TRBD1
J: TRBJ2-7
CDR3: CASIRPGTGDHEQYF
DNA: TGTGCCAGCATACGTCCCGGGACAGGGGACCACGAGCAGTACTTC

size: few
V: TRBV2
D: .
J: TRBJ1-1
CDR3: CASSIRRDTEAFF
DNA: TGTGCCAGCAGTATCCGAAGGGACACTGAAGCTTTCTTT

size: .
V: TRBV7-6
D: .
J: TRBJ1-5
CDR3: CASSRRGGDQPQHF
DNA: TGTGCCAGCAGCCGACGGGGGGGGGACCAGCCCCAGCATTTT

size: few
V: TRBV7-2
D: .
J: TRBJ2-4
CDR3: CASSSYSQNIQYF
DNA: TGTGCCAGCAGCTCCTACAGCCAAAACATTCAGTACTTC

size: many
V: TRBV4-1
D: .
J: TRBJ2-7
CDR3: CASSQGHAYEQYF
DNA: TGCGCCAGCAGCCAGGGACATGCCTACGAGCAGTACTTC

size: few
V: TRBV7-2
D: .
J: TRBJ2-3
CDR3: CASSPAPQDNTDTQYF
DNA: TGTGCCAGCAGCCCAGCCCCCCAGGACAACACAGATACGCAGTATTTT

size: few
V: TRBV7-2
D: TRBD2
J: TRBJ2-3
CDR3: CASSRTSGELDTQYF
DNA: TGTGCCAGCAGCCGGACTAGCGGGGAATTAGATACGCAGTATTTT

size: .
V: TRBV7-2
D: TRBD1
J: TRBJ2-2
CDR3: CASSPVYRGNTGELFF
DNA: TGTGCCAGCAGCCCCGTTTACAGGGGAAACACCGGGGAGCTGTTTTTT

size: .
V: TRBV9
D: TRBD1
J: TRBJ1-2
CDR3: CASSATGQGVYYGYTF
DNA: TGTGCCAGCAGCGCCACGGGACAGGGAGTTTACTATGGCTACACCTTC

size: few
V: TRBV25-1
D: .
J: TRBJ2-5
CDR3: CASSDPSSPQETQYF
DNA: TGTGCCAGCAGTGACCCGTCCAGTCCCCAAGAGACCCAGTACTTC

size: .
V: TRBV20-1
D: .
J: TRBJ2-7
CDR3: CSATRPSIPYEQYF
DNA: TGCAGTGCAACCCGGCCATCCATCCCCTACGAGCAGTACTTC

size: .
V: TRBV7-2
D: .
J: TRBJ2-1
CDR3: CASSFGGGNEQFF
DNA: TGTGCCAGCAGCTTTGGAGGGGGGAATGAGCAGTTCTTC

size: many
V: TRBV15
D: .
J: TRBJ1-1
CDR3: CATSRAYTSEAFF
DNA: TGTGCCACCAGCAGAGCTTACACCTCTGAAGCTTTCTTT

size: .
V: TRBV18
D: .
J: TRBJ2-3
CDR3: CASSPMRATDTQYF
DNA: TGTGCCAGCTCCCCAATGAGGGCGACAGATACGCAGTATTTT

size: .
V: TRBV4-3
D: .
J: TRBJ1-4
CDR3: CASSQAQPAAYEKLFF
DNA: TGCGCCAGCAGCCAAGCACAGCCAGCGGCTTATGAAAAACTGTTTTTT

size: many
V: TRBV7-2
D: .
J: TRBJ2-7
CDR3: CASSLVHDQVYEQYF
DNA: TGTGCCAGCAGCTTAGTCCACGACCAAGTCTACGAGCAGTACTTC

size: .
V: TRBV6-5
D: .
J: TRBJ1-5
CDR3: CASSYLEPDQPQHF
DNA: TGTGCCAGCAGTTACCTCGAACCGGATCAGCCCCAGCATTTT

size: few
V: TRBV9
D: .
J: TRBJ2-2
CDR3: CASSVAGSHLNTGELFF
DNA: TGTGCCAGCAGCGTGGCAGGGTCTCACCTGAACACCGGGGAGCTGTTTTTT

size: few
V: TRBV6-5
D: .
J: TRBJ2-7
CDR3: CASSSLGGRVYEQYF
DNA: TGTGCCAGCAGTTCCCTTGGGGGTAGGGTTTACGAGCAGTACTTC

size: .
V: TRBV12-3/TRBV12-4
D: TRBD1
J: TRBJ1-1
CDR3: CASSLAGTGEHTEAFF
DNA: TGTGCCAGCAGTTTAGCGGGGACAGGGGAGCACACTGAAGCTTTCTTT

size: few
V: TRBV10-3
D: .
J: TRBJ1-5
CDR3: CAIPRPLGANQPQHF
DNA: TGTGCCATCCCTCGGCCTTTGGGGGCCAATCAGCCCCAGCATTTT

size: few
V: TRBV6-5
D: TRBD2
J: TRBJ2-2
CDR3: CASSYSRTSPNTGELFF
DNA: TGTGCCAGCAGTTACTCGAGGACTAGCCCGAACACCGGGGAGCTGTTTTTT

size: .
V: TRBV20-1
D: .
J: TRBJ2-7
CDR3: CSARAQGGFSYEQYF
DNA: TGCAGTGCTAGAGCCCAGGGAGGATTTTCCTACGAGCAGTACTTC

size: few
V: TRBV12-3/TRBV12-4
D: .
J: TRBJ1-3
CDR3: CASSLGSNSGNTIYF
DNA: TGTGCCAGCAGTTTGGGCAGTAACTCTGGAAACACCATATATTTT

size: many
V: TRBV10-3
D: TRBD1
J: TRBJ1-4
CDR3: CAISDPDRGYRLGEKLFF
DNA: TGTGCCATCAGCGACCCGGACAGGGGGTATCGGTTGGGAGAAAAACTGTTTTTT

size: .
V: TRBV12-3/TRBV12-4
D: .
J: TRBJ2-2
CDR3: CASSHRLFREDTGELFF
DNA: TGTGCCAGCAGTCATCGCCTTTTCAGGGAGGACACCGGGGAGCTGTTTTTT

size: once
V: TRBV7-2
D: TRBD2
J: TRBJ2-1
CDR3: CASSLALSRGVSYNEQFF
DNA: TGTGCCAGCAGCTTAGCGCTTTCGCGGGGGGTTTCCTACAATGAGCAGTTCTTC

size: few
V: TRBV12-3/TRBV12-4
D: .
J: TRBJ2-1
CDR3: CASSRGTFNNEQFF
DNA: TGTGCCAGCAGTAGAGGGACTTTCAACAATGAGCAGTTCTTC

size: many
V: TRBV3-1
D: .
J: TRBJ1-5
CDR3: CASSQDPDQPQHF
DNA: TGTGCCAGCAGCCAAGATCCCGATCAGCCCCAGCATTTT

size: few
V: TRBV5-1
D: .
J: TRBJ2-7
CDR3: CASSLAGSHEQYF
DNA: TGCGCCAGCAGCTTGGCAGGGAGCCACGAGCAGTACTTC

size: many
V: TRBV10-3
D: TRBD1
J: TRBJ1-5
CDR3: CAISGQGRQPQHF
DNA: TGTGCCATCAGTGGACAGGGCCGGCAGCCCCAGCATTTT

size: few
V: TRBV5-1
D: .
J: TRBJ2-5
CDR3: CASSLAGLAYQETQYF
DNA: TGCGCCAGCAGCCTGGCAGGACTCGCGTACCAAGAGACCCAGTACTTC

size: many
V: TRBV29-1
D: TRBD1
J: TRBJ2-3
CDR3: CSVPPGTGGPDTQYF
DNA: TGCAGCGTTCCCCCCGGGACAGGGGGCCCAGATACGCAGTATTTT

size: few
V: TRBV7-9
D: .
J: TRBJ2-1
CDR3: CASTRVDNEQFF
DNA: TGTGCCAGCACTAGGGTGGACAATGAGCAGTTCTTC

size: many
V: TRBV20-1
D: .
J: TRBJ2-1
CDR3: CSATPAGAGGVQFF
DNA: TGCAGTGCGACCCCTGCGGGGGCCGGGGGCGTGCAGTTCTTC

size: once
V: TRBV4-3
D: .
J: TRBJ1-5
CDR3: CASSIAGGNQPQHF
DNA: TGCGCCAGCTCTATTGCCGGGGGCAATCAGCCCCAGCATTTT

size: few
V: TRBV29-1
D: .
J: TRBJ1-4
CDR3: CSVSEGYEKLFF
DNA: TGCAGCGTGAGCGAGGGATACGAAAAACTGTTTTTT

size: many
V: TRBV9
D: TRBD2
J: TRBJ2-2
CDR3: CASSVVSGRRTGELFF
DNA: TGTGCCAGCAGCGTAGTCAGCGGGAGACGGACCGGGGAGCTGTTTTTT

size: few
V: TRBV6-2/TRBV6-3
D: TRBD1
J: TRBJ2-7
CDR3: CASRPTTDELGTARYEQYF
DNA: TGTGCCAGCAGGCCGACCACAGACGAACTTGGGACAGCTCGCTACGAGCAGTACTTC

size: few
V: TRBV5-1
D: .
J: TRBJ2-2
CDR3: CASSFAPLGTGELFF
DNA: TGCGCCAGCAGCTTTGCGCCCCTGGGGACCGGGGAGCTGTTTTTT

size: .
V: TRBV15
D: .
J: TRBJ2-5
CDR3: CATSVSLASPQETQYF
DNA: TGTGCCACCAGCGTTTCTCTAGCGTCACCCCAAGAGACCCAGTACTTC

size: few
V: TRBV30
D: .
J: TRBJ2-5
CDR3: CAWCGLQETQYF
DNA: TGTGCCTGGTGCGGACTGCAAGAGACCCAGTACTTC

size: .
V: TRBV4-3
D: TRBD1
J: TRBJ2-3
CDR3: CASSQDRWDRDTDTQYF
DNA: TGCGCCAGCAGCCAAGACCGATGGGACAGGGACACAGATACGCAGTATTTT

size: few
V: TRBV28
D: .
J: TRBJ2-3
CDR3: CASSPITRPTDTQYF
DNA: TGTGCCAGCAGCCCTATAACCAGACCCACCGATACGCAGTATTTT

size: .
V: TRBV6-5
D: .
J: TRBJ2-7
CDR3: CASSYGHEQYF
DNA: TGTGCCAGCAGTTACGGGCACGAGCAGTACTTC

size: few
V: TRBV18
D: .
J: TRBJ1-2
CDR3: CASSPTVDGYTF
DNA: TGTGCCAGCTCACCAACGGTGGATGGCTACACCTTC

size: .
V: TRBV5-1
D: .
J: TRBJ2-5
CDR3: CASSRIWETQYF
DNA: TGCGCCAGCAGCCGCATCTGGGAGACCCAGTACTTC